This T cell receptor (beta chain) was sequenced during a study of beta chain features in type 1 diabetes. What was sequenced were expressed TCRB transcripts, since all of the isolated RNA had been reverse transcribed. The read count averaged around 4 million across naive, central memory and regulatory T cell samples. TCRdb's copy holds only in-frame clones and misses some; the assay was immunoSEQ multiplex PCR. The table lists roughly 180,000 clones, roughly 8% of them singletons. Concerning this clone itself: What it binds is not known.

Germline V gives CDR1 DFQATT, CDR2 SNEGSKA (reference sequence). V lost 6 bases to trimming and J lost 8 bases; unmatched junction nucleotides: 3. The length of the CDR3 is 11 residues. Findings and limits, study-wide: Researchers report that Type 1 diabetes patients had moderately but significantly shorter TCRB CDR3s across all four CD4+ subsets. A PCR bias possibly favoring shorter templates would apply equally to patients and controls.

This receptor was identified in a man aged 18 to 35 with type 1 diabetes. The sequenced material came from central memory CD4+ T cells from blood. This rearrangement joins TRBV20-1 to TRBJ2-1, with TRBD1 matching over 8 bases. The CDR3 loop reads CSARQGHEQFF. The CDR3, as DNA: TGCAGTGCGAGACAGGGGCATGAGCAGTTCTTC.